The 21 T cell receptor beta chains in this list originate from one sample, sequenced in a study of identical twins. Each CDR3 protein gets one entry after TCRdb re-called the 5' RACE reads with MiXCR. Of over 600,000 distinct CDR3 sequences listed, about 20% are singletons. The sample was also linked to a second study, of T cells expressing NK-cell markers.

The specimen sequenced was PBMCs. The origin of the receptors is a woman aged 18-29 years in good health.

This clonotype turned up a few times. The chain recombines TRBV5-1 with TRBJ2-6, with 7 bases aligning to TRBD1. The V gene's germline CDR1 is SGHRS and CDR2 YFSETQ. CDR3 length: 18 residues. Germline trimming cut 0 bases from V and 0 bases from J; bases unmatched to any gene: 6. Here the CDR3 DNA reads TGCGCCAGCAGCTTGGCGACAGGGTTAGCCTCTGGGGCCAACGTCCTGACTTTC. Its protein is CASSLATGLASGANVLTF.

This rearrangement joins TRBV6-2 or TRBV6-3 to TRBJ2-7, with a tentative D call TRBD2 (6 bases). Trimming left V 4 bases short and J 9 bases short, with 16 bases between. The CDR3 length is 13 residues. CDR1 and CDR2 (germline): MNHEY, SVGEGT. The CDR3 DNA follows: TGTGCCAGCAGTTGGGACTCGATGATGGGGCAGTACTTC. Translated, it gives CASSWDSMMGQYF.

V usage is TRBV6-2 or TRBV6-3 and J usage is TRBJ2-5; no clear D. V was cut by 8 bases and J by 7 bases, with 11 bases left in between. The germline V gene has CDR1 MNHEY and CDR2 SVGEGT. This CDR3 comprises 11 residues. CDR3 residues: CASGSFGTQYF. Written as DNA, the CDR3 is TGTGCCAGCGGTTCTTTTGGGACCCAGTACTTC.

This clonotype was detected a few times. CDR3 loop: CASSLGGLAGGGEQFF. In DNA, the CDR3 is TGTGCCAGCAGTTTGGGGGGACTAGCGGGGGGCGGTGAGCAGTTCTTC. The chain joins TRBV12-3 or TRBV12-4 to TRBJ2-1; 15 bases line up with TRBD2. V shed 3 bases, J shed 9 bases, and the junction held 6 bases outside the gene matches. The CDR3 totals 16 residues.

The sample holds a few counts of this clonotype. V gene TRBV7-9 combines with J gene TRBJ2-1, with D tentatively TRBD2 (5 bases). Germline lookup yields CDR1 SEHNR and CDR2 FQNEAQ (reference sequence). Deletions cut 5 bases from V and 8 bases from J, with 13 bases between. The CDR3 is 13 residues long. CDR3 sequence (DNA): TGTGCCAGCAGCCCTACAGCGAGGGATGAGCAGTTCTTC. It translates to CASSPTARDEQFF.

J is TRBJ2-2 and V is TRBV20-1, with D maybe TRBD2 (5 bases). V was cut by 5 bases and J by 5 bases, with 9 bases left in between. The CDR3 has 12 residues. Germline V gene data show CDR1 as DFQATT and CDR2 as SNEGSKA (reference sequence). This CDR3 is CSARLPTGELFF. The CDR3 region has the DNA TGCAGTGCTCGACTACCTACCGGGGAGCTGTTTTTT.

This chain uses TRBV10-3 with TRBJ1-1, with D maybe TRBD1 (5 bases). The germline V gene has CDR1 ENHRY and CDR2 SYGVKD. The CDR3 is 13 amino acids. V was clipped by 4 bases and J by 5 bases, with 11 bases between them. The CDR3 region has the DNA TGTGCCATCAGTGGTCGAAAGGGGACTGAAGCTTTCTTT. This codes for CAISGRKGTEAFF.

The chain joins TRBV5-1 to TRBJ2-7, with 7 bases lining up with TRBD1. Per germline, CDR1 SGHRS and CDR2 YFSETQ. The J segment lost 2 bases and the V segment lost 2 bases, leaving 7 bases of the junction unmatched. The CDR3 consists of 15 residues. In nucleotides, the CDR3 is TGCGCCAGCAGCTTCAGGGGGAGTCAGGCCTACGAGCAGTACTTC. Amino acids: CASSFRGSQAYEQYF.

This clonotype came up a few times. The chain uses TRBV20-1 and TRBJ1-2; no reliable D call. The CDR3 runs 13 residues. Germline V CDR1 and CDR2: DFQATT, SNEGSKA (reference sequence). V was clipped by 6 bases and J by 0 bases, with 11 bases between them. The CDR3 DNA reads TGCAGTGCCATAAGAGCCACTAACTATGGCTACACCTTC. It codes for CSAIRATNYGYTF.

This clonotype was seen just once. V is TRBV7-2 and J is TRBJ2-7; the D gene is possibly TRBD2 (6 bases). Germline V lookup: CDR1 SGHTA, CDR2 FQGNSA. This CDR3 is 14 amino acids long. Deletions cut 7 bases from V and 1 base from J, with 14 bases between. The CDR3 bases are TGTGCCAGCACCATCGGGGGTGATTCCTACGAGCAGTACTTC. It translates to CASTIGGDSYEQYF.

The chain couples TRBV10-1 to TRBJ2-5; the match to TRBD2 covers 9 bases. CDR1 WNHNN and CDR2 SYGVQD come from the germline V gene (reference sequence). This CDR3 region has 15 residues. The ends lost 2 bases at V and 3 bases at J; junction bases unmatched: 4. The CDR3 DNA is TGCGCCAGCAGTGAGGTATCTAGCGGGAAAGAGACCCAGTACTTC. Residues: CASSEVSSGKETQYF.

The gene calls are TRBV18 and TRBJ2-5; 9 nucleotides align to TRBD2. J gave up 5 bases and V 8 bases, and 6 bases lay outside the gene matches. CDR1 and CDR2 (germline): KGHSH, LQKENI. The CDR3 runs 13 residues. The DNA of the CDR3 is TGTGCCAGCGCGGGAGGGGTGGATGAGACCCAGTACTTC. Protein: CASAGGVDETQYF.

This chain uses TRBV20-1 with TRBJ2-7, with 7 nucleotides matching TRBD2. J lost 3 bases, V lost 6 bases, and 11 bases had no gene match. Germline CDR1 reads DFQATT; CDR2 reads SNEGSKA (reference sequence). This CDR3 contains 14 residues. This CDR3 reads CSADRAGEVYEQYF. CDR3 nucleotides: TGCAGTGCCGACCGGGCGGGAGAGGTCTACGAGCAGTACTTC.

The DNA of the CDR3 is TGCAGTGCTAGGCCCCCAGGCGGGACCCATTACGAGCAGTACTTC. Its translation is CSARPPGGTHYEQYF. The chain carries TRBV20-1 and TRBJ2-7; D might be TRBD2 (6 bases). V was clipped by 3 bases and J by 4 bases, with 19 bases between them. CDR3 length: 15 residues. Germline V lookup: CDR1 DFQATT, CDR2 SNEGSKA (reference sequence).

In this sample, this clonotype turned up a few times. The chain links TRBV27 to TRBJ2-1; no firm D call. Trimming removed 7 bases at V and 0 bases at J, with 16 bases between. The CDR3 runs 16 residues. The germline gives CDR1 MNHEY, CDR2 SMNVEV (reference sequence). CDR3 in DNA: TGTGCCAGCAAGGGTAGTCTTAGTAGCTCCTACAATGAGCAGTTCTTC. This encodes CASKGSLSSSYNEQFF.

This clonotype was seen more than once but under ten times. CDR3: CSVVTGAYGYTF. The DNA of the CDR3 is TGCAGCGTAGTGACAGGGGCCTATGGCTACACCTTC. The chain has TRBV29-1 and TRBJ1-2; 8 bases match TRBD1. Germline-derived CDR1 and CDR2 are SQVTM and ANQGSEA. The CDR3 runs 12 residues. V was clipped by 6 bases and J by 4 bases; unmatched bases: 4. Full variable domain (outside the CDR3, taken from reference TRBV29-1 and TRBJ1-2): SAVISQKPSRDICQRGTSLTIQCQVDSQVTMMFWYRQQPGQSLTLIATANQGSEATYESGFVIDKFPISRPNLTFSTLTVSNMSPEDSSIYLCSVVTGAYGYTFGSGTRLTVV.

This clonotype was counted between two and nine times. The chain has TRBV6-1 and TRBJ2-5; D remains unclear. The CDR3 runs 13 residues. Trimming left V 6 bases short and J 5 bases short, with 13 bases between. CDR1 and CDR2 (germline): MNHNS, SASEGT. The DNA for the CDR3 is TGTGCCAGCAGCCCACGGATAAGGGAGACCCAGTACTTC. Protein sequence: CASSPRIRETQYF.

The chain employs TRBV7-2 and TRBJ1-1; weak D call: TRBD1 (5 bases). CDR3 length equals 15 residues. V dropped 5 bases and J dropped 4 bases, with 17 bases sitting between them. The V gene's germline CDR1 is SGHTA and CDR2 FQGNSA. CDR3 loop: CASSPPELGLTEAFF. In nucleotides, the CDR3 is TGTGCCAGCAGCCCCCCCGAATTGGGGCTCACTGAAGCTTTCTTT.

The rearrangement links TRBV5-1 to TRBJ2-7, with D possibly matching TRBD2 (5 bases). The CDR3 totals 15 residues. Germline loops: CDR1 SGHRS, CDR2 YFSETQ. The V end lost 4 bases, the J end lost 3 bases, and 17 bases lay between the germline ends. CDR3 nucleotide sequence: TGCGCCAGCAGCCTCGGGGTGGCAGCCCTCTACGAGCAGTACTTC. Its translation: CASSLGVAALYEQYF.

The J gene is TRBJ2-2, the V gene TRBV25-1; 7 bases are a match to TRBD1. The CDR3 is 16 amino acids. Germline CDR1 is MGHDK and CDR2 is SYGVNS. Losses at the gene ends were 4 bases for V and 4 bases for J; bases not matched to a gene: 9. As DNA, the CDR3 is TGTGCCAGCAGTGCTACAGGGGAAGGTTGCACCGGGGAGCTGTTTTTT. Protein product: CASSATGEGCTGELFF.

CDR3 nucleotide sequence: TGTGCCAGCAGCTTAGCCGGATCGGGGGAGCAGTACTTC. Translation gives CASSLAGSGEQYF. The chain links TRBV11-2 to TRBJ2-7, with D possibly matching TRBD2 (5 bases). The V and J ends lost 1 base and 7 bases respectively, with 11 bases between them. Germline values: CDR1 SGHAT, CDR2 FQNNGV. The CDR3 covers 13 residues.